This T cell receptor beta chain was found in a study of siplizumab effects on memory and regulatory T cells. The V and J ends lost 3 bases and 3 bases respectively, with 9 bases between them. Germline V gene sequence: CDR1 MNHEY, CDR2 SMNVEV (reference sequence). There are 14 residues in the CDR3. Comment on this clone: What it binds is not known.

General observations from the study: The study found naive T cells seemingly more diverse than memory cells and seemingly major alloresponse contributors. Naive or memory phenotype assignment was not possible for roughly 80-97% of proliferating CD4+ or CD8+ clones.

Method: immunoSEQ multiplex PCR; TCRdb's copy keeps in-frame clones and lacks some. The sample includes over 65,000 clones, 93% of them seen just once. Sequencing used CD8+ T cells sorted from blood. V is TRBV27 and J is TRBJ1-5, with D unclear. The sequence came from a human donor in good health. The CDR3 here is CASSFLGFNQPQHF. The CDR3 DNA reads TGTGCCAGCAGTTTTTTGGGATTCAATCAGCCCCAGCATTTT.